What follows is one T cell receptor (beta chain) and its context. What it binds is not known. Produced via immunoSEQ multiplex PCR; TCRdb's table is partial and in-frame only. The table lists 77,000 or so clones, 94% of them singletons. These data are taken from a study of OX40 agonist ivuxolimab in advanced cancers. The overall study: Three patients, one with hepatocellular carcinoma and two with cutaneous melanoma, achieved partial responses. The study's findings and limits: CD8+ T cells (on average) carried more expanded clones than CD4+ T cells. Antigen specificity was not determined for the expanded peripheral T cells.

This CDR3 comprises 16 residues. Germline trimming cut 2 bases from V and 8 bases from J; bases unmatched to any gene: 12. Germline CDR1 reads MNHEY; CDR2 reads SMNVEV (reference sequence). The V gene is TRBV27, the J gene TRBJ2-3; 8 nucleotides line up with TRBD2. The sequencing here drew on CD4+ or CD8+ T cells sorted from blood, taken in a trial of the OX40 agonist ivuxolimab. The receptor comes from an adult with an advanced solid tumor such as melanoma, head and neck, liver or kidney cancer. In DNA, the CDR3 is TGTGCCAGCAGTTTAGAGAGCGGGAGACCTCCGAGTACGCAGTATTTT. It translates to CASSLESGRPPSTQYF.